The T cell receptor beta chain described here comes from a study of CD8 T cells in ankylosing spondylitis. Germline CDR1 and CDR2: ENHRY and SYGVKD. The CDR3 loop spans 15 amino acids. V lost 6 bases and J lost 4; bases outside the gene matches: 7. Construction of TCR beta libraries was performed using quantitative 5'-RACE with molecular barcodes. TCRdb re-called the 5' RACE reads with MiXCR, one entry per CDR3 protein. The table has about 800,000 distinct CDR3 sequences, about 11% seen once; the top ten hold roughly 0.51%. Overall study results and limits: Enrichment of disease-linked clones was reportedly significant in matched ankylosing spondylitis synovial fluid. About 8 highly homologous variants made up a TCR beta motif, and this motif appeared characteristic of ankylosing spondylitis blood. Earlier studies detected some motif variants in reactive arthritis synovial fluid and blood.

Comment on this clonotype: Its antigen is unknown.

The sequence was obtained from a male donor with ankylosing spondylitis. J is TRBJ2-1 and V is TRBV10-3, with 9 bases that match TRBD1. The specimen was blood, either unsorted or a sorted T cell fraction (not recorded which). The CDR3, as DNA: TGTGCCATCAGGGGGGACAGGGAGGGTTACAATGAGCAGTTCTTC. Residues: CAIRGDREGYNEQFF.